This entry is about one T cell receptor beta chain. This record comes from a study of PD-1 and CTLA-4 blockade in melanoma. Using immunoSEQ multiplex PCR, the repertoire was profiled, and TCRdb retains in-frame clones only, with some absent. The sample yields some 21,000 clones, approximately 90% seen once. The origin of this receptor is a human donor with melanoma. Sequencing used CD8+ T cells from peripheral blood, obtained before anti-PD-1 treatment.

The DNA of the CDR3 is TGTGCCAGCAGCTTATCCCCAGGGGAGAACACTGAAGCTTTCTTT. Translating it yields CASSLSPGENTEAFF. The chain has TRBV7-3 and TRBJ1-1; a weak D match, TRBD1 (6 bases). The V gene lost 2 bases and the J gene lost 1 base, with 11 bases spanning the gap. CDR1 is SGHTA and CDR2 is FQGTGA in the germline V gene. CDR3 size: 15 residues.